The clone carrying this T cell receptor beta chain was seen many times. Its cognate antigen is unknown. The investigators amplified TCR beta CDR3 regions from RNA transcripts. RT-PCR in the first round (using the HTBI primer set) targeted the TCR CDR3. TCRdb re-derived calls from the multiplex PCR reads in MiXCR, one entry per CDR3 protein. Of about 380,000 distinct CDR3 sequences listed, approximately 13% are singletons. J was trimmed by 3 bases and V by 0 bases; bases with no gene match: 23. In germline, CDR1 is SGHAT, CDR2 FQNNGV. The CDR3 runs to 22 residues. Patients were aged 18 to 65, had disease duration under 2 months, and had newly diagnosed hyperthyroidism. The sample is drawn from a study of T cells in Graves' hyperthyroidism and ophthalmopathy. About the research overall: Peripheral blood specimens were obtained at initial diagnosis, prior to any treatment.

General observations from the study: The model identified upcoming ophthalmopathy a median about 7.1 months ahead of onset. Clonotypes that were expanded in thyroid above 0.001 mostly appeared in blood too.

The TCR sequence derives from a woman aged 55-69 years with Graves' hyperthyroidism. V gene TRBV11-2 combines with J gene TRBJ2-7; 10 bases are shared with TRBD2. Input material: blood. CDR3 nucleotides: TGTGCCAGCAGCTTAGATCATTATTTAGGGACTAGCGATCTTGTTCAATTCTACGAGCAGTACTTC. This sequence encodes CASSLDHYLGTSDLVQFYEQYF.